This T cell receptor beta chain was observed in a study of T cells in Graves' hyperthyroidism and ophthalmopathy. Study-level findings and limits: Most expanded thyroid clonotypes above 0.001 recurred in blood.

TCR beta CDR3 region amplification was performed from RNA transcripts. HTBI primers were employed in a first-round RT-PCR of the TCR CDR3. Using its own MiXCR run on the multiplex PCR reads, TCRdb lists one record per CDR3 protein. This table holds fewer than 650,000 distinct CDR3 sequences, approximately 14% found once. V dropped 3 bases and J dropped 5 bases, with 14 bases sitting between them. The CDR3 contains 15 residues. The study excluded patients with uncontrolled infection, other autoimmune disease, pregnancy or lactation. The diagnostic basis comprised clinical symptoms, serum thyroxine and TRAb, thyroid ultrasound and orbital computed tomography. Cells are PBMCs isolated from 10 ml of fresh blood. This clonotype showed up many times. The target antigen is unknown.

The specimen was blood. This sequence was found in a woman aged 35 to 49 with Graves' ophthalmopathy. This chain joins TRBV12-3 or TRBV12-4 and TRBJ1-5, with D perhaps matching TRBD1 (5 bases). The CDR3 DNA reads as TGTGCCAGCAGTTTTCTAATAGGGACCGATCAGCCCCAGCATTTT. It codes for CASSFLIGTDQPQHF.